What follows are 29 T cell receptor beta chains derived from one specimen sequenced in a study of T cell responses to AZD1222 COVID-19 vaccine. Data came from immunoSEQ multiplex PCR; TCRdb stores just in-frame clones and leaves some out. In the table there are 150,000 to 160,000 clones, around 87% of which are singletons. Sequences were derived from peripheral blood, sampled 28 days after the second AZD1222 dose. All receptors come from an adult who received the AZD1222 COVID-19 vaccine.

V usage is TRBV10-3 and J usage is TRBJ1-1; TRBD1 is a possible D gene (6 bases). Germline-derived CDR1 and CDR2 are ENHRY and SYGVKD. Trimming removed 4 bases from V and 4 bases from J, with 22 bases in between. This CDR3 region has 17 residues. The CDR3 is CAISVDSSGPRATEAFF. The CDR3 DNA reads TGTGCCATCAGTGTGGACAGCTCTGGACCGAGGGCCACTGAAGCTTTCTTT.

V and J are TRBV21-1 and TRBJ2-2; no DNA check was done on the table's D call, TRBD1. TRBV21-1 constitutes a pseudogene. The length of the CDR3 is 13 residues. DNA for the CDR3: TGTGCCAGCGACAGATGGAACACCGGGGAGCTGTTTTTT. Translated, it gives CASDRWNTGELFF.

This clone has only one observation. The chain has TRBV27 and TRBJ2-1, with 10 bases lining up with TRBD1. Germline CDR1 is MNHEY and CDR2 is SMNVEV (reference sequence). V shed 7 bases and J 0 bases; nucleotides not matched to a gene: 3. CDR3 length: 15 amino acids. Written as DNA, the CDR3 is TGTGCCAGCATCCGACAGGGGGCCTCCTACAATGAGCAGTTCTTC. Protein product: CASIRQGASYNEQFF.

The J gene is TRBJ2-5, the V gene TRBV18, with 11 bases lining up with TRBD2. The CDR3 contains 18 residues. Unmatched junction bases numbered 9, after V lost 0 bases and J lost 3 bases. Germline V gene sequence: CDR1 KGHSH, CDR2 LQKENI. CDR3 nucleotides: TGTGCCAGCTCACCACCGGGGTGGCTAGCGGGAGGAGAAGAGACCCAGTACTTC. This translates into CASSPPGWLAGGEETQYF.

The chain uses TRBV5-4 and TRBJ2-5; 9 bases map to TRBD1. The CDR3 loop spans 14 amino acids. V gave up 5 bases and J gave up 5 bases; unmatched junction bases: 7. From germline, CDR1 is SGHNT and CDR2 YYREEE (reference sequence). The CDR3 bases are TGTGCCAGCAGAGGGACAGGGCGGGAGGAGACCCAGTACTTC. It translates to CASRGTGREETQYF.

A few counts support this clone. This sequence joins TRBV5-4 and TRBJ1-4; 7 positions match TRBD1. The CDR3 extends over 13 amino acids. V gave up 4 bases and J gave up 8 bases; unmatched junction bases: 5. The germline gives CDR1 SGHNT, CDR2 YYREEE (reference sequence). The CDR3 DNA reads TGTGCCAGCAGCACTACAGGGGAGGAAAAACTGTTTTTT. Protein sequence: CASSTTGEEKLFF.

This clone was found once. The rearrangement joins TRBV9 to TRBJ1-4, with no clear D. The V and J ends lost 2 bases and 5 bases respectively, with 10 bases between them. CDR3 length equals 14 residues. Germline lookup yields CDR1 SGDLS and CDR2 YYNGEE. CDR3 region: CASSVGGINEKLFF. The CDR3 region has the DNA TGTGCCAGCAGCGTTGGAGGGATCAATGAAAAACTGTTTTTT. The complete variable domain, with remaining parts taken from reference TRBV9 and TRBJ1-4, reads DSGVTQTPKHLITATGQRVTLRCSPRSGDLSVYWYQQSLDQGLQFLIQYYNGEERAKGNILERFSAQQFPDLHSELNLSSLELGDSALYFCASSVGGINEKLFFGSGTQLSVL.

V gene TRBV30 combines with J gene TRBJ1-3, with D possibly TRBD1 on 5 matching bases. V lost 0 bases and J 4 bases, leaving 13 bases between the germline ends. Looked up from germline, CDR1 is GTSNPN and CDR2 is SVGIG (reference sequence). The CDR3 is made up of 15 amino acids. The CDR3 reads CAWSVSLGAGNTIYF. CDR3 coding DNA: TGTGCCTGGAGTGTAAGTTTAGGGGCCGGAAACACCATATATTTT.

The CDR3 DNA reads as TGTGCCAGCAGTCCAGCCCCGGACAGATTCTATGGCTACACCTTC. It specifies CASSPAPDRFYGYTF. This sequence joins TRBV27 and TRBJ1-2; weak D call: TRBD1 (6 bases). Trimming cost V 5 bases and J 4 bases, with 17 bases left between them. CDR3 length: 15 amino acids. Germline CDR1 is MNHEY and CDR2 is SMNVEV (reference sequence).

The chain combines TRBV28 with TRBJ2-7, with D perhaps matching TRBD1 or TRBD2 (6 bases each). CDR3 length: 13 residues. The germline CDR1 and CDR2 sequences are MDHEN and SYDVKM. Trimming shortened V by 5 bases and J by 6 bases, and 14 bases separated the two germline ends. Written as DNA, the CDR3 is TGTGCCAGCAGTAGTAGGGGGGCAGGCGAGCAGTACTTC. The encoded protein is CASSSRGAGEQYF. Full variable domain (missing parts from reference TRBV28 and TRBJ2-7): DVKVTQSSRYLVKRTGEKVFLECVQDMDHENMFWYRQDPGLGLRLIYFSYDVKMKEKGDIPEGYSVSREKKERFSLILESASTNQTSMYLCASSSRGAGEQYFGPGTRLTVT.

The V call is TRBV27, the J call TRBJ1-6, with D tentatively TRBD1 (5 bases). The CDR3 runs 15 residues. Trimming pared 4 bases from V and 5 bases from J, leaving 12 bases between. Per germline, CDR1 MNHEY and CDR2 SMNVEV (reference sequence). The chain's CDR3 is CASSSGTLDNSPLHF. CDR3 coding DNA: TGTGCCAGCAGTTCCGGGACCCTCGATAATTCACCCCTCCACTTT.

The CDR3 region is CASSLKAGGPQHF. The CDR3 DNA reads as TGTGCCAGCAGCTTAAAGGCCGGTGGGCCCCAGCATTTT. The chain recombines TRBV7-3 with TRBJ1-5; D not resolved. CDR1 and CDR2 from the germline V gene are SGHTA and FQGTGA. The CDR3 runs to 13 residues. The ends were cut back, 1 base at V and 9 bases at J, with 10 bases in the middle.

The V gene is TRBV18, the J gene TRBJ1-4, with a tentative D call TRBD1 (6 bases). This CDR3 contains 15 residues. Germline-derived CDR1 and CDR2 are KGHSH and LQKENI. Trimming shortened V by 2 bases and J by 6 bases, and 13 bases separated the two germline ends. The chain's CDR3 is CASSPDAGEYEKLFF. The CDR3 DNA reads as TGTGCCAGCTCACCAGACGCAGGGGAGTATGAAAAACTGTTTTTT.

V is TRBV12-3 or TRBV12-4 and J is TRBJ2-5; possible D gene TRBD1, 6 bases. The CDR3 contains 13 residues. V lost 5 bases and J 5 bases, leaving 12 bases between the germline ends. CDR3 nucleotide sequence: TGTGCCAGCAGTAACAGGGTAGAGGAGACCCAGTACTTC. It is translated as CASSNRVEETQYF.

This clone was seen a handful of times. The genes are TRBV10-3 and TRBJ1-2, with D possibly being TRBD1 (5 bases). The V end was cut by 4 bases, the J end by 2 bases, with 8 bases between. The CDR3 totals 13 residues. CDR1 ENHRY and CDR2 SYGVKD come from the germline V gene. CDR3 sequence: CAISVQGNYGYTF. CDR3 in DNA: TGTGCCATCAGTGTTCAGGGAAACTATGGCTACACCTTC.

This rearrangement joins TRBV5-4 to TRBJ1-1; D gene ambiguous. The CDR3 consists of 13 residues. Germline V gene data show CDR1 as SGHNT and CDR2 as YYREEE (reference sequence). V lost 0 bases and J 0 bases, leaving 3 bases between the germline ends. This chain's CDR3 is CASSLALNTEAFF. For the CDR3, the DNA is TGTGCCAGCAGCTTGGCCTTGAACACTGAAGCTTTCTTT.

V gene TRBV27 combines with J gene TRBJ2-1, with 9 bases identical to TRBD1. The CDR3 is 15 residues long. Germline loops: CDR1 MNHEY, CDR2 SMNVEV (reference sequence). The V gene end was trimmed by 6 bases and the J gene end by 7 bases; junction bases not matched to a gene: 10. The CDR3 sequence is CASRIPQGARNEQFF. The CDR3 bases are TGTGCCAGCAGGATCCCACAGGGGGCGAGGAATGAGCAGTTCTTC.

The rearrangement uses TRBV4-2 and TRBJ1-2; TRBD1 matches 7 bases. The germline CDR1 and CDR2 sequences are LGHNA and YNFKEQ. This CDR3 spans 14 amino acids. The V gene end was trimmed by 1 base and the J gene end by 5 bases; junction bases not matched to a gene: 4. The CDR3 protein is CASSQAGGNYGYTF. The DNA of the CDR3 is TGTGCCAGCAGCCAAGCAGGGGGTAATTATGGCTACACCTTC.

The rearrangement joins TRBV5-1 to TRBJ1-4, with 7 bases that match TRBD1. CDR3 length: 16 residues. V was clipped by 4 bases and J by 3 bases; unmatched bases: 9. Germline assignment: CDR1 SGHRS and CDR2 YFSETQ. This CDR3 reads CASSIGQASANEKLFF. The CDR3 DNA reads TGCGCCAGCAGCATCGGACAGGCCTCGGCTAATGAAAAACTGTTTTTT. Combining the CDR3 with reference TRBV5-1 and TRBJ1-4 gives the whole variable domain KAGVTQTPRYLIKTRGQQVTLSCSPISGHRSVSWYQQTPGQGLQFLFEYFSETQRNKGNFPGRFSGRQFSNSRSEMNVSTLELGDSALYLCASSIGQASANEKLFFGSGTQLSVL.

This rearrangement joins TRBV7-9 to TRBJ2-7; 8 nucleotides agree with TRBD2. Trimming took 5 bases from V and 4 from J; bases not matched to a gene: 7. The germline gives CDR1 SEHNR, CDR2 FQNEAQ (reference sequence). The CDR3 covers 14 residues. In DNA, the CDR3 is TGTGCCAGCAGCCCCCCGTCGGGGGGGTACGAGCAGTACTTC. The encoded protein is CASSPPSGGYEQYF.

The chain joins TRBV7-7 to TRBJ1-2; a possible D gene is TRBD1 (6 bases). Looked up from germline, CDR1 is SSHAT and CDR2 is FNYEAQ (reference sequence). This CDR3 has 16 amino acids. CDR3 loop: CAPGRRGALDPYGYTF. CDR3 DNA sequence: TGTGCTCCCGGGCGAAGGGGGGCCTTAGACCCCTATGGCTACACCTTC.

The V gene is TRBV4-3, the J gene TRBJ2-3, with 10 bases lining up with TRBD2. Trimming took 6 bases from V and 0 from J; bases not matched to a gene: 3. The CDR3 contains 15 residues. CDR1 and CDR2 (germline): LGHNA, YSLEER. The CDR3 sequence: CASSLAGASTDTQYF. The CDR3 bases are TGCGCCAGCAGTCTAGCGGGAGCTAGCACAGATACGCAGTATTTT.

The chain is built from TRBV28 and TRBJ1-5; no definite D call. The germline CDR1 and CDR2 sequences are MDHEN and SYDVKM. With 3 bases removed from V and 1 base from J, the gap between germline ends came to 4 bases. CDR3 length: 13 residues. This CDR3 reads CASSFRSNQPQHF. For the CDR3, the DNA is TGTGCCAGCAGTTTTAGGAGCAATCAGCCCCAGCATTTT.

This chain connects TRBV27 to TRBJ2-7; 9 bases are a match to TRBD2. V shed 5 bases, J shed 0 bases, and the junction held 5 bases outside the gene matches. Germline CDR1 reads MNHEY; CDR2 reads SMNVEV (reference sequence). The CDR3 spans 15 residues. The CDR3 bases are TGTGCCAGCAGTAACGGACTAGCGAGCTCCTACGAGCAGTACTTC. This codes for CASSNGLASSYEQYF.

V gene TRBV7-6 combines with J gene TRBJ2-5; 11 bases are shared with TRBD2. Unmatched junction bases numbered 10, after V lost 5 bases and J lost 5 bases. This CDR3 has 16 amino acids. In germline, CDR1 is SGHVS, CDR2 FNYEAQ. CDR3 DNA sequence: TGTGCCAGCAGCGCCATAGCGGGGGGGTATGGTGAGACCCAGTACTTC. It codes for CASSAIAGGYGETQYF.

This chain links TRBV2 with TRBJ1-1, with 8 nucleotides matching TRBD1. CDR1 is SNHLY and CDR2 is FYNNEI in the germline V gene. V dropped 5 bases and J dropped 3; count of bases not matched to a gene: 2. This CDR3 region has 13 residues. CDR3 sequence (DNA): TGTGCCAGCAGTTACAGGGGGGACACTGAAGCTTTCTTT. Protein product: CASSYRGDTEAFF. Supplemented by reference TRBV2 and TRBJ1-1, the full variable domain reads EPEVTQTPSHQVTQMGQEVILRCVPISNHLYFYWYRQILGQKVEFLVSFYNNEISEKSEIFDDQFSVERPDGSNFTLKIRSTKLEDSAMYFCASSYRGDTEAFFGQGTRLTVV.

Only a few counts were recorded for this clone. CDR3 DNA sequence: TGTGCCTCCTGCCCAGCGGGAGGGGGGATGAGGTCCAATGAGCAGTTCTTC. Translation: CASCPAGGGMRSNEQFF. The chain joins TRBV10-3 to TRBJ2-1; 10 positions agree with TRBD2. CDR1 is ENHRY, CDR2 SYGVKD, per germline. The CDR3 length is 17 residues. Trimming took 11 bases from V and 6 from J; bases not matched to a gene: 19.

The chain employs TRBV2 and TRBJ1-4; D not resolved. CDR1 is SNHLY and CDR2 is FYNNEI in the germline V gene. The CDR3 consists of 14 residues. The V end was cut by 5 bases, the J end by 6 bases, with 13 bases between. CDR3 loop: CASSPFLSHEKLFF. For the CDR3, the DNA is TGTGCCAGCAGTCCCTTCCTAAGTCATGAAAAACTGTTTTTT.

This chain joins TRBV6-5 and TRBJ1-1, with a possible D match to TRBD1 (6 bases). The germline CDR1 and CDR2 sequences are MNHEY and SVGAGI. Trimming shortened V by 10 bases and J by 7 bases, and 19 bases separated the two germline ends. This CDR3 has 13 residues. The CDR3 is CATRDTGMLEAFF. CDR3 sequence (DNA): TGTGCCACCCGGGACACAGGGATGCTTGAAGCTTTCTTT.